This section outlines one T cell receptor beta chain sequence together with its context. What it binds is unknown. This sample was included in a study of CD8 T cells in Susac syndrome. Study-wide background: About 6 sequenced Susac syndrome patients had clinically active disease, while eight were in remission. Treatment at blood withdrawal was none, corticosteroids, or intravenous immunoglobulin alone in Susac syndrome patients.

Germline V gene lookup returns CDR1 SNHLY and CDR2 FYNNEI. The junction had 11 bases not matched to a gene; V was cut back by 0 bases and J by 6 bases. The CDR3 totals 17 residues. Study-wide results and caveats: The study recognized that the number of individuals in its TCR sequencing and HLA analysis was relatively small.

Random hexamers primed reverse transcription of about 0.5 to 1 ug RNA. The authors amplified TCR beta CDR3 across 54 Vbeta and 13 Jbeta using immunoSEQ multiplex PCR. TCRdb recomputed calls from the immunoSEQ multiplex PCR reads with MiXCR, one row per CDR3 protein. The sample yields 210,000 or so distinct CDR3 sequences, about 94% seen once. Sequencing was performed on CD4+ T cells from PBMCs. This sequence joins TRBV2 and TRBJ2-3; 8 bases line up with TRBD2. This sequence originates from a human donor with Susac syndrome. CDR3 nucleotide sequence: TGTGCCAGCAGTGAAGCGCTTCTAGCGGGCCAGGATGATACGCAGTATTTT. It translates to CASSEALLAGQDDTQYF.